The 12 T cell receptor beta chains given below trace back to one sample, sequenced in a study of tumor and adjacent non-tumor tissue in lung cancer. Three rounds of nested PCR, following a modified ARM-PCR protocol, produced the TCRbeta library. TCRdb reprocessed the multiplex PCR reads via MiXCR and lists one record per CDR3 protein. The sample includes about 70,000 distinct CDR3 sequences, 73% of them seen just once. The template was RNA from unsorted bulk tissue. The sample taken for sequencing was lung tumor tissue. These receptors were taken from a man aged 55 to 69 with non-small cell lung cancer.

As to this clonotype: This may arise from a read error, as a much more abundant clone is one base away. The CDR3 sequence is CVSSQRDRDNEQFF. The CDR3 DNA reads TGTGTCAGCAGCCAAAGGGACAGGGATAATGAGCAGTTCTTC. The genes are TRBV14 and TRBJ2-1; 9 nucleotides agree with TRBD1. The CDR3 loop spans 14 amino acids. Germline V gene lookup returns CDR1 SGHDN and CDR2 FVKESK.

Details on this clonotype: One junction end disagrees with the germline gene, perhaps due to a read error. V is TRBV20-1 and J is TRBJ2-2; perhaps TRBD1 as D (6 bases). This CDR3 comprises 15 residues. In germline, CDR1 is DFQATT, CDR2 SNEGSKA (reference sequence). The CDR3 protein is CSARIGQMNIGELFF. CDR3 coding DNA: TGCAGTGCTAGGATAGGACAGATGAACATCGGGGAGCTGTTTTTT.

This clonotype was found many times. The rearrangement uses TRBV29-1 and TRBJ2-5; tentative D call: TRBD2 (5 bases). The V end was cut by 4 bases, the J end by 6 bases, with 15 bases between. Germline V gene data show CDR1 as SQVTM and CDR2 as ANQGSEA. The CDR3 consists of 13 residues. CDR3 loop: CSVVIPDGKTQYF. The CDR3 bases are TGCAGCGTTGTGATCCCAGACGGGAAGACCCAGTACTTC.

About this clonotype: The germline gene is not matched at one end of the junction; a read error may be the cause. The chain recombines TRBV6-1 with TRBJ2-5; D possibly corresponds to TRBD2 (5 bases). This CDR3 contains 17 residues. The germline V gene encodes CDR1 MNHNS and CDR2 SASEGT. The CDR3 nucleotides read TGTGCCAGCAGTGGAATAGGAGTGGGAGCTTTTTTTGAGACTCAGCACTTC. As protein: CASSGIGVGAFFETQHF.

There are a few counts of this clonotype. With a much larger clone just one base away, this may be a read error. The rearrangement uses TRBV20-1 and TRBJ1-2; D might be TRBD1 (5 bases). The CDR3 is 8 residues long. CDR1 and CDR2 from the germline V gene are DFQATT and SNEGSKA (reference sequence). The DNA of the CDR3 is TGCAATGCTAGTTGGGGCAGATTC. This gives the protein CNASWGRF.

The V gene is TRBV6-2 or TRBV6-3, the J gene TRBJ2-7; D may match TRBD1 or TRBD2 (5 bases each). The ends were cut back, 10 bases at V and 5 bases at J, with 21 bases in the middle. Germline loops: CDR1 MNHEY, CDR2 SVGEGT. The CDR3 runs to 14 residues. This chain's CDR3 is CATIRDGTTHEQYF. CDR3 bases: TGTGCCACGATACGGGACGGCACGACTCACGAGCAGTACTTC.

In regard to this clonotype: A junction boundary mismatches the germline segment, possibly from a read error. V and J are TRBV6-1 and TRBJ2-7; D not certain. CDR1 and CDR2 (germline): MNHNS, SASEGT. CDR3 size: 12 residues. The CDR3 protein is CVSSMEGYEQYF. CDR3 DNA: TGTGTCAGCAGTATGGAAGGCTACGAGCAGTACTTC.

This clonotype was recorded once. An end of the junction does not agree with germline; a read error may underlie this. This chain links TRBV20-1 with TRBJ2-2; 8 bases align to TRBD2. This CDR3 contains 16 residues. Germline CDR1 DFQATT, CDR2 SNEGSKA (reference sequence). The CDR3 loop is CSATLTGGPESGELFF. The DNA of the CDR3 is TGCAGTGCTACTTTAACGGGAGGGCCGGAGAGCGGGGAGCTATTTTTT.

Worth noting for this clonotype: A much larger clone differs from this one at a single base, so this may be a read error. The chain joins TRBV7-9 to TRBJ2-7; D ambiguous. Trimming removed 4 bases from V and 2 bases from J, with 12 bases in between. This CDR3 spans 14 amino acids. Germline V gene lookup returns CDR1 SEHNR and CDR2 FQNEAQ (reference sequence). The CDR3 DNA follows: TGTGCCAGCAGCTCATTCATTTGGACCTACGAGCAGTACTTC. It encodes CASSSFIWTYEQYF.

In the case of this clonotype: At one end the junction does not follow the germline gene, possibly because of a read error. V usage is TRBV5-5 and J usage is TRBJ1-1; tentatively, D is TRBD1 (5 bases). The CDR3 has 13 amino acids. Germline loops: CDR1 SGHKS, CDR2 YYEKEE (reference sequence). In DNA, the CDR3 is TGTGCCAGCAGCACGGGACCCGCGTATGAAGATTTCTTT. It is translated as CASSTGPAYEDFF.

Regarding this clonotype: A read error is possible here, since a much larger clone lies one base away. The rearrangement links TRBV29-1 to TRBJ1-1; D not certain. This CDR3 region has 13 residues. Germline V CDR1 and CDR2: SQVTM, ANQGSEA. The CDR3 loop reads CSVHFGENNEALF. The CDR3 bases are TGCAGCGTCCACTTTGGGGAAAACAATGAAGCTCTCTTT.

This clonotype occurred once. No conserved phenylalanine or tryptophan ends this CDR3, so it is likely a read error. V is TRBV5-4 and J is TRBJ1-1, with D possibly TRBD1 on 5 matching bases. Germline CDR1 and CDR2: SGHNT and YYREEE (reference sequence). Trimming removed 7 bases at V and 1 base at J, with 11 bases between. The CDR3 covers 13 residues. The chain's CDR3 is CASGRQRNTEAFS. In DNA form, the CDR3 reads TGTGCCAGCGGAAGACAGAGGAACACTGAAGCTTTCTCT.